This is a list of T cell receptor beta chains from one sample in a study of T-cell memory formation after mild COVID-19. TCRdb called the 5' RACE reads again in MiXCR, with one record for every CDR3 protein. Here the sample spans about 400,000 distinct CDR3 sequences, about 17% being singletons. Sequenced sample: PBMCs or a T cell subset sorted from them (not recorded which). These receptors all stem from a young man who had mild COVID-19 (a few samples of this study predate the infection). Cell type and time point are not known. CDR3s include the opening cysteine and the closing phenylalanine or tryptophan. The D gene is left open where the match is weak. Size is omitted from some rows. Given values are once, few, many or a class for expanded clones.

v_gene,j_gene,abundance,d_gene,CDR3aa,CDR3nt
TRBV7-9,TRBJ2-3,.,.,CASSLLEWDTDTQYF,TGTGCCAGCAGCTTGCTTGAGTGGGACACAGATACGCAGTATTTT
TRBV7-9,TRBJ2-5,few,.,CASSLRVVGQETQYF,TGTGCCAGCAGCTTAAGGGTCGTCGGCCAAGAGACCCAGTACTTC
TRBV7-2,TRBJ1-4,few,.,CASSPDLGGLFF,TGTGCCAGCAGCCCGGATCTGGGCGGACTGTTTTTT
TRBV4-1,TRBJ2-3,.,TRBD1,CASSHRGSGSGADTQYF,TGCGCCAGCAGCCACAGGGGGTCGGGGAGCGGTGCAGATACGCAGTATTTT
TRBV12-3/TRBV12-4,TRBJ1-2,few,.,CASSPAAGKLSYGYTF,TGTGCCAGCAGCCCAGCGGCAGGGAAGTTGAGCTATGGCTACACCTTC
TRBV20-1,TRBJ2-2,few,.,CSAPDTTTGELFF,TGCAGTGCCCCGGACACGACCACCGGGGAGCTGTTTTTT
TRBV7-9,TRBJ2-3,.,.,CASSSPEQSTDTQYF,TGTGCCAGCAGCTCGCCGGAACAGAGCACAGATACGCAGTATTTT
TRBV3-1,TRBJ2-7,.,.,CASSQGRQSYEQYF,TGTGCCAGCAGCCAAGGGAGACAGAGCTACGAGCAGTACTTC
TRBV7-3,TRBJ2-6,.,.,CASSPGTANVLTF,TGTGCCAGCAGCCCGGGGACGGCCAACGTCCTGACTTTC
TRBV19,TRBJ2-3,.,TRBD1,CASSTRDRGRDTQYF,TGTGCCAGTAGTACCCGGGACAGGGGGAGAGATACGCAGTATTTT
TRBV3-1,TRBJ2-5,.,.,CASSQGGWRGVKETQYF,TGTGCCAGCAGCCAAGGAGGGTGGCGGGGTGTGAAGGAGACCCAGTACTTC
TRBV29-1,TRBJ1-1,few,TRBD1,CSVEPGGSTEAFF,TGCAGCGTTGAACCAGGGGGAAGCACTGAAGCTTTCTTT
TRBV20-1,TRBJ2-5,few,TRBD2,CSAAPSGVGETQYF,TGCAGTGCCGCACCTAGCGGGGTGGGGGAGACCCAGTACTTC
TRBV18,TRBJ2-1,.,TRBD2,CASSPRTSGPDYNEQFF,TGTGCCAGCTCACCACGGACTAGCGGGCCCGATTACAATGAGCAGTTCTTC
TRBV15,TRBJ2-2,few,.,CATSREGSPGNTGELFF,TGTGCCACCAGCAGAGAGGGGAGTCCAGGGAACACCGGGGAGCTGTTTTTT
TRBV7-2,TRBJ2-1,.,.,CASSPRIGGPSYNEQFF,TGTGCCAGCAGCCCTCGAATCGGGGGCCCCTCCTACAATGAGCAGTTCTTC
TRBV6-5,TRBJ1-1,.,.,CASTGGGGNTEAFF,TGTGCCAGCACGGGAGGGGGGGGCAACACTGAAGCTTTCTTT
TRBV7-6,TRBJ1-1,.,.,CASSPRTEGNTEAFF,TGTGCCAGCAGCCCCCGGACAGAGGGCAACACTGAAGCTTTCTTT
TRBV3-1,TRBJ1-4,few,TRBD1,CASSRGGTADEKLFF,TGTGCCAGCAGCCGTGGGGGGACAGCCGACGAAAAACTGTTTTTT
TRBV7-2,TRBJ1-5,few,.,CASSLSHNQPQHF,TGTGCCAGCAGCTTAAGCCACAATCAGCCCCAGCATTTT